This is a list of T cell receptor beta chains from one sample in a study of early T cells in non-severe SARS-CoV-2 infection. Using its own MiXCR run on the 5' RACE reads, TCRdb lists one record per CDR3 protein. The sample lists fewer than 75,000 distinct CDR3 sequences, roughly 18% occurring once. The specimen was whole blood, collected at baseline. The receptors stem from an adult who was a healthcare worker with PCR-confirmed SARS-CoV-2 infection or an uninfected control (not recorded which). The CDR3 runs from the conserved cysteine through the conserved F or W. Only part of the rows carry a size: once, few, many, or a class if the clone is expanded.

J gene: TRBJ2-1
V gene: TRBV18
clone size: NA
CDR3 protein: CASSPSLAGGTYNEQFF

J gene: TRBJ2-2
V gene: TRBV7-2
clone size: NA
CDR3 protein: CASSLVGALRTGELFF

J gene: TRBJ2-2
V gene: TRBV11-2
clone size: few
CDR3 protein: CASTGGGTGGTGELFF

J gene: TRBJ2-1
V gene: TRBV5-5
clone size: few
CDR3 protein: CASRRGLAGWNEQFF

J gene: TRBJ2-5
V gene: TRBV29-1
clone size: medium-sized
CDR3 protein: CSVVPGLARETQYF

J gene: TRBJ2-3
V gene: TRBV9
clone size: NA
CDR3 protein: CASSDGGASADTQYF

J gene: TRBJ2-7
V gene: TRBV18
clone size: NA
CDR3 protein: CASSQTGSSYEQYF

J gene: TRBJ1-1
V gene: TRBV20-1
clone size: NA
CDR3 protein: CSASLADTEAFF

J gene: TRBJ1-5
V gene: TRBV12-3/TRBV12-4
clone size: many
CDR3 protein: CASSIRVQPQHF

J gene: TRBJ1-2
V gene: TRBV28
clone size: NA
CDR3 protein: CASSWPRDYGYTF

J gene: TRBJ1-1
V gene: TRBV7-9
clone size: NA
CDR3 protein: CASSLSSTGATFF

J gene: TRBJ1-1
V gene: TRBV4-2
clone size: NA
CDR3 protein: CASSQIRGGTEAFF

J gene: TRBJ1-1
V gene: TRBV11-2
clone size: few
CDR3 protein: CASSLSPGQGDTEAFF

J gene: TRBJ1-6
V gene: TRBV4-2
clone size: many
CDR3 protein: CASSQPGLQNSPLHF

J gene: TRBJ2-1
V gene: TRBV2
clone size: NA
CDR3 protein: CASSTGLASGNEQFF

J gene: TRBJ1-5
V gene: TRBV2
clone size: NA
CDR3 protein: CASSGEGTRNQPQHF

J gene: TRBJ2-7
V gene: TRBV5-1
clone size: few
CDR3 protein: CASSLRTSESYEQYF

J gene: TRBJ2-3
V gene: TRBV7-6
clone size: few
CDR3 protein: CASSLATSGSTDTQYF

J gene: TRBJ2-7
V gene: TRBV6-5
clone size: NA
CDR3 protein: CASSYRDRGSYEQYF

J gene: TRBJ1-1
V gene: TRBV20-1
clone size: few
CDR3 protein: CSARATGRTEAFF

J gene: TRBJ1-6
V gene: TRBV7-6
clone size: NA
CDR3 protein: CASSSTTTGRNSPLHF

J gene: TRBJ1-6
V gene: TRBV20-1
clone size: few
CDR3 protein: CSARDTGQGDNSPLHF

J gene: TRBJ2-2
V gene: TRBV24-1
clone size: NA
CDR3 protein: CATQGGRRTGELFF

J gene: TRBJ2-5
V gene: TRBV10-3
clone size: many
CDR3 protein: CATRGLAGETQYF

J gene: TRBJ2-3
V gene: TRBV3-1
clone size: many
CDR3 protein: CASSLQGFQYF

J gene: TRBJ2-1
V gene: TRBV12-3/TRBV12-4
clone size: few
CDR3 protein: CASNMYASGGANEQFF

J gene: TRBJ2-7
V gene: TRBV28
clone size: NA
CDR3 protein: CASRRLTGDHEQYF

J gene: TRBJ2-7
V gene: TRBV7-6
clone size: NA
CDR3 protein: CASSITGSDEQYF

J gene: TRBJ1-5
V gene: TRBV2
clone size: many
CDR3 protein: CASTQRGGNQPQHF

J gene: TRBJ2-7
V gene: TRBV29-1
clone size: NA
CDR3 protein: CSVRTGISEQYF

J gene: TRBJ2-7
V gene: TRBV20-1
clone size: NA
CDR3 protein: CSPNGLAGGNEQYF

J gene: TRBJ2-1
V gene: TRBV5-6
clone size: many
CDR3 protein: CASSMGLFPLRGNEQFF

J gene: TRBJ2-2
V gene: TRBV6-5
clone size: NA
CDR3 protein: CASSETGTGELFF

J gene: TRBJ2-3
V gene: TRBV9
clone size: NA
CDR3 protein: CASSVEASDTQYF

J gene: TRBJ2-3
V gene: TRBV5-1
clone size: few
CDR3 protein: CASRGSTYTDTQYF

J gene: TRBJ2-1
V gene: TRBV19
clone size: NA
CDR3 protein: CASSGSRGKRDNEQFF

J gene: TRBJ2-1
V gene: TRBV5-1
clone size: few
CDR3 protein: CASSLPSGSGEQFF

J gene: TRBJ2-3
V gene: TRBV20-1
clone size: NA
CDR3 protein: CSASSGGGTISTDTQYF

J gene: TRBJ2-1
V gene: TRBV27
clone size: few
CDR3 protein: CASSFRDNNEQFF

J gene: TRBJ1-4
V gene: TRBV18
clone size: few
CDR3 protein: CASSLGTLEKLFF

J gene: TRBJ2-7
V gene: TRBV18
clone size: NA
CDR3 protein: CASSPMSGRTTYEQYF

J gene: TRBJ2-1
V gene: TRBV20-1
clone size: many
CDR3 protein: CSARVDRGEGEQFF

J gene: TRBJ1-1
V gene: TRBV6-1
clone size: once
CDR3 protein: CASRGRDRGNTEAFF

J gene: TRBJ1-2
V gene: TRBV6-6
clone size: NA
CDR3 protein: CASSSTAGNYGYTF

J gene: TRBJ1-5
V gene: TRBV3-1
clone size: NA
CDR3 protein: CASSLGQNNQPQHF

J gene: TRBJ1-1
V gene: TRBV9
clone size: many
CDR3 protein: CASSVDGRGRTEAFF

J gene: TRBJ2-3
V gene: TRBV29-1
clone size: NA
CDR3 protein: CSVGSADTDTQYF

J gene: TRBJ1-1
V gene: TRBV10-1
clone size: NA
CDR3 protein: CASSESLGRLNTEAFF

J gene: TRBJ2-2
V gene: TRBV13
clone size: NA
CDR3 protein: CASSQVTANTGELFF

J gene: TRBJ1-1
V gene: TRBV12-3/TRBV12-4
clone size: few
CDR3 protein: CASSFLTGGATEAFF

J gene: TRBJ1-3
V gene: TRBV6-5
clone size: NA
CDR3 protein: CASSYSSQKISGNTIYF

J gene: TRBJ2-6
V gene: TRBV19
clone size: NA
CDR3 protein: CASSSNRVGANVLTF

J gene: TRBJ1-1
V gene: TRBV29-1
clone size: few
CDR3 protein: CSVERGFQGISEAFF

J gene: TRBJ2-7
V gene: TRBV7-2
clone size: NA
CDR3 protein: CASSQGQGREQYF

J gene: TRBJ2-7
V gene: TRBV2
clone size: few
CDR3 protein: CASSGTGTGTYEQYF

J gene: TRBJ1-3
V gene: TRBV6-5
clone size: NA
CDR3 protein: CASRTSGNTIYF

J gene: TRBJ2-1
V gene: TRBV9
clone size: NA
CDR3 protein: CASSHPSGTSGDSSYNEQFF

J gene: TRBJ2-1
V gene: TRBV12-3/TRBV12-4
clone size: NA
CDR3 protein: CASQSTGAGYNEQFF

J gene: TRBJ2-3
V gene: TRBV4-1
clone size: NA
CDR3 protein: CASSHLDRDADTQYF

J gene: TRBJ2-3
V gene: TRBV20-1
clone size: NA
CDR3 protein: CSARQGFTDTQYF